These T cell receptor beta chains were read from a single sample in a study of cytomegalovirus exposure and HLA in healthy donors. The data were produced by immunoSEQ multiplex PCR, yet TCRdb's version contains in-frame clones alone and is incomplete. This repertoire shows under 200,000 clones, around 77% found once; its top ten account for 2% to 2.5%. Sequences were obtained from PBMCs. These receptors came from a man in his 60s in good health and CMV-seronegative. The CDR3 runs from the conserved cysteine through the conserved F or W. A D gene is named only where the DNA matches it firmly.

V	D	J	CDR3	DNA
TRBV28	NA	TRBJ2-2	CASSAGTTNTGELFF	TGTGCCAGCAGTGCCGGGACAACGAACACCGGGGAGCTGTTTTTT
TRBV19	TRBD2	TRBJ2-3	CASSTSSGGTDTQYF	TGTGCCAGTAGTACGTCTAGCGGGGGCACAGATACGCAGTATTTT
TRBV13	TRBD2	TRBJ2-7	CASTRGASGLYEQYF	TGTGCCAGCACCAGAGGGGCTAGCGGACTCTACGAGCAGTACTTC
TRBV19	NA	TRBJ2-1	CASSAGLMTPSSLTEQFF	TGTGCCAGTAGCGCGGGACTGATGACCCCCTCCTCCCTCACTGAGCAGTTCTTC
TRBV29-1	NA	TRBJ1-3	CSVDTAGSGNTIYF	TGCAGCGTTGATACCGCAGGCTCTGGAAACACCATATATTTT
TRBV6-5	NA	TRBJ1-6	CASSYQGGNSPLNF	TGTGCCAGCAGTTACCAGGGTGGTAATTCACCCCTCAACTTT
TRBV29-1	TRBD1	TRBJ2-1	CSVTRGATGPNEQFF	TGCAGCGTAACCAGGGGAGCGACAGGGCCCAATGAGCAGTTCTTC
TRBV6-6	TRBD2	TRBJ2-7	CASSYSGGGPYEQYF	TGTGCCAGCAGTTACTCGGGCGGGGGACCCTACGAGCAGTACTTC
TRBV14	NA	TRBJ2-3	CASSQAGTDTQYF	TGTGCCAGCAGCCAGGCCGGCACAGATACGCAGTATTTT
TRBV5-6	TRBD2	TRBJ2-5	CASSSWGLAGGVGETQYF	TGTGCCAGCAGCAGCTGGGGACTAGCGGGAGGAGTTGGGGAGACCCAGTACTTC
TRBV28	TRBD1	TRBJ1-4	CASSGNRGPSEKLFF	TGTGCCAGCAGTGGGAACAGGGGGCCTTCTGAAAAACTGTTTTTT
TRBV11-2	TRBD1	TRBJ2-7	CASSRRQGRSSYEQYF	TGTGCCAGCAGCAGAAGACAGGGTCGAAGCTCCTACGAGCAGTACTTC